This T cell receptor beta chain was identified during a study of T cell responses to AZD1222 COVID-19 vaccine. About the study: Pooling was applied to second doses at about 4 or about 12 weeks. The study, taken as a whole, reports: All repertoire sampling was performed exclusively after the peak T cell response. Vaccination with two AZD1222 doses was followed by a rise in Spike-specific TCR breadth and depth. White British donors predominated, females outnumbered males, and clonal diversity was possibly underestimated.

In the case of this clone: Its antigen is undetermined.

Measured with immunoSEQ multiplex PCR; TCRdb has only the in-frame clones, and not every one. The data contain over 100,000 clones, approximately 87% of them seen just once; the ten biggest clones take up more than 3%. The J segment lost 2 bases and the V segment lost 3 bases, leaving 3 bases of the junction unmatched. CDR3 length: 14 amino acids. Germline CDR1 is MNHEY and CDR2 is SMNVEV (reference sequence). This receptor was identified in an adult in good health. The source was peripheral blood, collected on day 0 of AZD1222 vaccination. This sequence joins TRBV27 and TRBJ1-2; TRBD1 aligns across 7 bases. The CDR3 DNA sequence: TGTGCCAGCAGTTTCAACAGGGGCAACTATGGCTACACCTTC. As protein: CASSFNRGNYGYTF.